This T cell receptor beta chain was recorded in a study of cytomegalovirus exposure and HLA in healthy donors. Study-wide points: The later analysis indicated that the majority of CMV-associated TCR beta chains appeared HLA-restricted. Further analysis was carried out later, and it showed several of the most significant clusters appearing linked to common viral pathogens.

Primers for the PCR totalled 60 Vbeta and 13 Jbeta. The method was immunoSEQ multiplex PCR; TCRdb's version includes in-frame clones alone and lacks a portion of them. Of 100,000 or so clones listed, 70% to 90% are singletons. As concerns this clone: The target antigen is unknown.

The ends were cut back, 3 bases at V and 4 bases at J, with 13 bases in the middle. Germline CDR1 reads KGHSH; CDR2 reads LQKENI. The CDR3 is 15 amino acids. Sequencing input: PBMCs. The TCR originated in a man aged 18 to 30 in good health and CMV-seronegative. The gene calls are TRBV18 and TRBJ2-1; the D gene is possibly TRBD2 (6 bases). The CDR3 sequence: CASSPGKGRYNEQFF. CDR3 bases: TGTGCCAGCTCACCTGGAAAGGGGAGGTACAATGAGCAGTTCTTC. Together with reference TRBV18 and TRBJ2-1, the CDR3 gives the full variable domain: NAGVMQNPRHLVRRRGQEARLRCSPMKGHSHVYWYRQLPEEGLKFMVYLQKENIIDESGMPKERFSAEFPKEGPSILRIQQVVRGDSAAYFCASSPGKGRYNEQFFGPGTRLTVL.